Sequencing of this T cell receptor (beta chain) was carried out in a study of CD8 T cells in Susac syndrome. Bulk CD8+ and CD4+ cells came from magnetic negative isolation; CD8+ TEMRA by FACS. The CDR3 loop spans 21 amino acids. Germline trimming cut 1 base from V and 0 bases from J; bases unmatched to any gene: 20. Germline values: CDR1 SGDLS, CDR2 YYNGEE. Reverse transcription of about 0.5 to 1 ug RNA used random hexamers. TCRdb itself ran the immunoSEQ multiplex PCR reads through MiXCR, one entry per CDR3 protein. The sample has 150,000 to 200,000 distinct CDR3 sequences; over 85% are singletons. The receptor comes from a human donor in good health. Material: CD4+ T cells from PBMCs. The V and J genes are TRBV9 and TRBJ2-7; 9 bases map to TRBD1. CDR3: CASSVHLRTGDLQQRSYEQYV. The CDR3 region has the DNA TGTGCCAGCAGCGTACATCTCCGGACAGGGGACTTACAACAGCGCTCCTACGAGCAGTACGTC.